This is a list of T cell receptor beta chains from one sample in a study of control samples from healthy donors and cancer patients. The repertoire was sequenced with immunoSEQ multiplex PCR; TCRdb's copy has only in-frame clones and lacks some. Of fewer than 90,000 clones in the sample, under 90% are singletons; the top ten hold 25% to 35%. The source material was blood. These receptors came from a man aged 50 to 60 in good health. Both conserved end residues are part of each CDR3. The D gene is left open where the match is weak. Clone size is stated in some rows and not others, as once, few, many or a class when expanded.

>-|-|TRBJ1-5|TRBV30
CAWNAGGSNQPQHF
TGTGCCTGGAATGCGGGTGGAAGCAATCAGCCCCAGCATTTT
>TRBD1|few|TRBJ2-7|TRBV7-2
CASSFGTGGYEQYF
TGTGCCAGCAGCTTCGGGACAGGGGGCTACGAGCAGTACTTC
>TRBD2|-|TRBJ2-1|TRBV6-5
CASSLLADNEQFF
TGTGCCAGCAGCCTACTAGCGGACAATGAGCAGTTCTTC
>TRBD2|-|TRBJ2-1|TRBV7-6
CASSPRGGGAWNEQFF
TGTGCCAGCAGCCCCCGCGGGGGGGGAGCATGGAATGAGCAGTTCTTC
>-|once|TRBJ1-3|TRBV7-2
CASSLTNQGLGNTIYF
TGTGCCAGCAGCTTAACGAACCAGGGCCTGGGAAACACCATATATTTT
>-|-|TRBJ2-3|TRBV24-1
CATRVRDTQYF
TGTGCCACCCGAGTTCGAGATACGCAGTATTTT
>-|-|TRBJ1-1|TRBV10-3
CAISTMGGGTEAFF
TGTGCCATCAGTACCATGGGGGGAGGAACTGAAGCTTTCTTT
>-|few|TRBJ1-2|TRBV12-3/TRBV12-4
CASSFGYGYTF
TGTGCCAGCAGTTTCGGTTATGGCTACACCTTC
>-|-|TRBJ2-1|TRBV12-3/TRBV12-4
CASRRTANNEQFF
TGTGCCAGCAGACGGACGGCCAACAATGAGCAGTTCTTC
>TRBD2|few|TRBJ2-7|TRBV11-2
CASSKRLAGSYEQYF
TGTGCCAGCAGCAAAAGACTAGCGGGGTCCTACGAGCAGTACTTC
>-|-|TRBJ1-2|TRBV6-5
CASRETGVYGYTF
TGTGCCAGCAGAGAGACGGGGGTCTATGGCTACACCTTC
>-|-|TRBJ2-7|TRBV2
CAGGRLSYEQYF
TGTGCCGGCGGCAGATTATCCTACGAGCAGTACTTC
>-|-|TRBJ1-2|TRBV9
CASSVAFGGRNGYTF
TGTGCCAGCAGCGTAGCATTCGGGGGCCGGAATGGCTACACCTTC
>-|once|TRBJ2-2|TRBV2
CASSVSGGVGELFF
TGTGCCAGCAGTGTTTCAGGCGGGGTCGGGGAGCTGTTTTTT
>-|-|TRBJ1-5|TRBV9
CASSAGTINQPQHF
TGTGCCAGCAGCGCGGGGACAATCAATCAGCCCCAGCATTTT
>TRBD2|once|TRBJ2-3|TRBV4-1
CASKREVERDTDTQYF
TGCGCCAGCAAACGAGAAGTGGAGCGGGACACAGATACGCAGTATTTT
>TRBD1|-|TRBJ1-1|TRBV4-2
CASSPQGQGAIGTEAFF
TGTGCCAGCAGCCCTCAGGGACAGGGGGCGATCGGCACTGAAGCTTTCTTT
>-|-|TRBJ2-5|TRBV6-5
CASSYDTGTVGTQYF
TGTGCCAGCAGTTACGATACAGGGACCGTAGGGACCCAGTACTTC
>TRBD2|-|TRBJ2-5|TRBV4-1
CASSPWTSTQETQYF
TGCGCCAGCAGCCCCTGGACTAGCACCCAAGAGACCCAGTACTTC
>TRBD2|once|TRBJ2-3|TRBV3-1/TRBV3-2
CASSQTSGPGTDTQYF
TGTGCCAGCAGCCAGACTAGCGGCCCTGGAACAGATACGCAGTATTTT
>-|-|TRBJ1-3|TRBV7-3
CASSLDGGNTIYF
TGTGCCAGCAGCTTAGACGGGGGAAACACCATATATTTT
>-|-|TRBJ1-1|TRBV18
CASSPRETVDTEAFF
TGTGCCAGCTCACCGAGAGAGACGGTAGACACTGAAGCTTTCTTT
>TRBD1|-|TRBJ1-3|TRBV6-5
CASSLGQGLGNTIYF
TGTGCCAGCAGCCTCGGACAGGGGCTTGGAAACACCATATATTTT
>-|few|TRBJ2-1|TRBV25-1
CASSEWEDNEQFF
TGTGCCAGCAGTGAATGGGAAGACAATGAGCAGTTCTTC
>-|-|TRBJ1-5|TRBV4-2
CASSPGWDSNQPQHF
TGTGCCAGCAGTCCAGGGTGGGATAGCAATCAGCCCCAGCATTTT
>-|-|TRBJ1-1|TRBV10-3
CATAGGNTEAFF
TGTGCCACCGCGGGAGGGAACACTGAAGCTTTCTTT
>TRBD2|-|TRBJ2-1|TRBV10-3
CAISEGLAGGPDNEQFF
TGTGCCATCAGTGAGGGGCTAGCGGGGGGGCCGGACAATGAGCAGTTCTTC
>-|-|TRBJ2-7|TRBV10-1
CASSETQSYYEQYF
TGCGCCAGCAGTGAGACCCAGAGTTACTACGAGCAGTACTTC
>-|-|TRBJ2-5|TRBV18
CASSRGEGRKTQYF
TGTGCCAGCTCCCGCGGAGAGGGTCGGAAGACCCAGTACTTC
>TRBD2|-|TRBJ2-5|TRBV5-1
CASSLNSLAGFQETQYF
TGCGCCAGCAGCTTGAATTCCCTAGCGGGGTTCCAAGAGACCCAGTACTTC
>-|-|TRBJ1-3|TRBV6-5
CASSYSSSSGNTIYF
TGTGCCAGCAGTTACTCTTCCTCATCTGGAAACACCATATATTTT
>-|-|TRBJ2-5|TRBV21-1
CASNKSGGEETQYF
TGTGCCAGCAACAAATCGGGGGGGGAAGAGACCCAGTACTTC
>-|-|TRBJ2-1|TRBV4-1
CASSQLMSYEQFF
TGCGCCAGCAGCCAACTCATGTCCTATGAGCAGTTCTTC
>TRBD1|few|TRBJ1-2|TRBV19
CASGPEGQGTRNYGYTF
TGTGCCAGTGGGCCAGAGGGACAGGGGACGAGGAACTATGGCTACACCTTC
>-|-|TRBJ2-1|TRBV5-6
CASSPSGGPSQFF
TGTGCCAGCAGTCCCTCAGGGGGGCCCTCCCAGTTCTTC
>TRBD1|-|TRBJ1-2|TRBV5-5
CASRGTGGADGYTF
TGTGCCAGCAGGGGGACAGGGGGAGCGGATGGCTACACCTTC
>TRBD1|-|TRBJ2-7|TRBV19
CASSTLQGGYEQYF
TGTGCCAGTAGTACCCTACAGGGGGGCTACGAGCAGTACTTC
>-|few|TRBJ1-3|TRBV5-1
CASCPGGAGNTIYF
TGCGCCAGCTGCCCTGGGGGGGCTGGAAACACCATATATTTT
>TRBD1|-|TRBJ1-1|TRBV2
CASTGQIMNTEAFF
TGTGCCAGCACGGGACAGATTATGAACACTGAAGCTTTCTTT
>-|once|TRBJ1-2|TRBV10-3
CAISESGMGALGYGYTF
TGTGCCATCAGTGAGTCTGGTATGGGGGCCCTGGGCTATGGCTACACCTTC
>-|-|TRBJ2-3|TRBV25-1
CASSQGGTDTQYF
TGTGCCAGCAGCCAGGGGGGGACAGATACGCAGTATTTT
>TRBD2|-|TRBJ2-3|TRBV3-1/TRBV3-2
CASSQDGPGLAGGSTDTQYF
TGTGCCAGCAGCCAGGACGGCCCGGGGCTAGCGGGGGGGAGCACAGATACGCAGTATTTT
>-|-|TRBJ1-5|TRBV6-6
CASSYGSVRLGQPQHF
TGTGCCAGCAGTTACGGCTCCGTGAGGTTGGGTCAGCCCCAGCATTTT
>-|once|TRBJ2-7|TRBV24-1
CATSDEGRYEQYF
TGTGCCACCAGTGATGAGGGGAGATACGAGCAGTACTTC
>TRBD1|-|TRBJ2-7|TRBV5-1
CASSPSRQGKIEEYEQYF
TGCGCCAGCAGCCCAAGCCGACAGGGGAAAATCGAGGAGTACGAGCAGTACTTC
>-|-|TRBJ1-6|TRBV7-2
CASSFRLGLRLYNSPLHF
TGTGCCAGCAGCTTCCGATTAGGGTTGAGACTCTATAATTCACCCCTCCACTTT
>TRBD2|few|TRBJ2-1|TRBV7-2
CASSLEGTSGRFYNEQFF
TGTGCCAGCAGCCTGGAGGGAACTAGCGGGAGGTTCTACAATGAGCAGTTCTTC
>TRBD2|-|TRBJ2-7|TRBV7-9
CASSLDGTSSFEQYF
TGTGCCAGCAGCTTAGATGGGACTAGCTCCTTCGAGCAGTACTTC
>TRBD2|-|TRBJ2-2|TRBV11-2
CASSLGGRGGTTGELFF
TGTGCCAGCAGCTTAGGCGGGCGGGGGGGCACCACCGGGGAGCTGTTTTTT
>TRBD1|-|TRBJ1-2|TRBV7-9
CASSLEGQRAGGYTF
TGTGCCAGCAGCTTAGAGGGACAGCGAGCGGGAGGCTACACCTTC
>-|-|TRBJ1-5|TRBV2
CASSGRSNQPQHF
TGTGCCAGCAGTGGACGTAGCAATCAGCCCCAGCATTTT
>TRBD1|-|TRBJ1-2|TRBV10-1
CASTRRDRAGYTF
TGCGCCAGCACTCGTAGGGACAGGGCTGGCTACACCTTC
>-|-|TRBJ2-2|TRBV30
CAWPVTGRTGELFF
TGTGCCTGGCCGGTGACAGGGAGGACCGGGGAGCTGTTTTTT
>TRBD1|-|TRBJ2-1|TRBV19
CASSQAPGTGSRNEQFF
TGTGCCAGTAGCCAAGCGCCCGGGACAGGGTCGCGCAATGAGCAGTTCTTC
>-|-|TRBJ1-2|TRBV5-1
CASSLASVYGYTF
TGCGCCAGCAGCTTGGCCTCGGTTTATGGCTACACCTTC
>TRBD2|-|TRBJ2-3|TRBV4-2
CASSQDKRGGQADTQYF
TGTGCCAGCAGCCAAGATAAGCGGGGGGGCCAAGCAGATACGCAGTATTTT